These T cell receptor beta chains were read from a single sample in a study of blood T cell repertoires in COVID-19. TCRdb's table, derived via immunoSEQ multiplex PCR, lists solely in-frame clones and lacks some. The repertoire holds tens of thousands of clones, more than 90% seen once, with about 15% in the top ten. The specimen sequenced was peripheral blood. These receptors were taken from an elderly woman with active or convalescent COVID-19. The CDR3 runs from the conserved cysteine through the conserved F or W. D genes are given only for firm matches. A row's size may be missing; if present it is once, few, many or a size class.

v_call	d_call	cdr3_length	clone_size	j_call	cdr3_nt	cdr3_aa
TRBV7-2	TRBD1	16	NA	TRBJ1-3	TGTGCCAGCAGCTTAGGAGACAGGGGATATGGAAACACCATATATTTT	CASSLGDRGYGNTIYF
TRBV4-3	TRBD1	15	NA	TRBJ2-1	TGCGCCAGCAGCCAAGCTGACAGGGACGGCAATGAGCAGTTCTTC	CASSQADRDGNEQFF
TRBV7-2	NA	13	NA	TRBJ2-3	TGTGCCAGCAGCTTGGCGGTAACAGATACGCAGTATTTT	CASSLAVTDTQYF
TRBV28	NA	13	NA	TRBJ1-2	TGTGCCAGCAGTAAACAGAAAATCCATGGCTACACCTTC	CASSKQKIHGYTF
TRBV9	NA	13	NA	TRBJ1-1	TGTGCCAGCAGCGTAGGTCATTTCACTGAAGCTTTCTTT	CASSVGHFTEAFF
TRBV5-4	NA	16	NA	TRBJ2-3	TGTGCCAGCAGCGTGAAACAGGGAAGGGGCACAGATACGCAGTATTTT	CASSVKQGRGTDTQYF
TRBV28	TRBD1	15	NA	TRBJ2-7	TGTGCCAGCAGTTTATCAGGACAGGGGGTTGCCGAGCAGTACTTC	CASSLSGQGVAEQYF
TRBV27	NA	15	NA	TRBJ1-6	TGTGCCAGCAGCCCCATGGGTAGGGGTCAGCGACCCCTCCACTTT	CASSPMGRGQRPLHF
TRBV7-9	NA	14	NA	TRBJ2-4	TGTGCCAGCAGCTTAGGTGGGGGAGGAAACATTCAGTACTTC	CASSLGGGGNIQYF
TRBV9	NA	18	NA	TRBJ2-1	TGTGCCAGCAGCGCCCGTCTACAGGACAGAGGCTCCTACAATGAGCAGTTCTTC	CASSARLQDRGSYNEQFF
TRBV28	TRBD1	16	NA	TRBJ1-4	TGTGCCAGCAGTAACTCTGGGACAGCTCTTAATGAAAAACTGTTTTTT	CASSNSGTALNEKLFF
TRBV28	TRBD1	13	NA	TRBJ2-7	TGTGCCAGCACCCGGACAGGGTTGTACGAGCAGTACTTC	CASTRTGLYEQYF
TRBV7-2	TRBD1	15	NA	TRBJ1-5	TGTGCCAGCAGCAAGGAGGGGGCGTATGGCCAGCCCCAGCATTTT	CASSKEGAYGQPQHF
TRBV7-9	NA	13	NA	TRBJ1-2	TGTGCCAGCAGCCGCGGGGAGGGACGTGGCTACACCTTC	CASSRGEGRGYTF
TRBV9	NA	14	NA	TRBJ2-7	TGTGCCAGCAGCGTAGCCCAACTGCCCTACGAGCAGTACTTC	CASSVAQLPYEQYF
TRBV6-5	TRBD2	14	NA	TRBJ2-1	TGTGCCAGCAGTTCGGGGCTAGCGGGGAATGAGCAGTTCTTC	CASSSGLAGNEQFF
TRBV10-2	TRBD1	16	NA	TRBJ1-3	TGCGCCAGCACCGCTAGGACAGGGATATATGGAAACACCATATATTTT	CASTARTGIYGNTIYF
TRBV3-1/TRBV3-2	TRBD2	16	NA	TRBJ2-1	TGTGCCAGCAGCCAAGCCCTAGCGGGGGGCTTAAATGAGCAGTTCTTC	CASSQALAGGLNEQFF
TRBV11-2	TRBD1	13	NA	TRBJ2-3	TGTGCCAGCAGCCTCGGGACAGGTGATACGCAGTATTTT	CASSLGTGDTQYF
TRBV27	NA	16	NA	TRBJ1-5	TGTGCCAGCAGTTCACTATCGGCGGGGGGCAATCAGCCCCAGCATTTT	CASSSLSAGGNQPQHF
TRBV13	TRBD1	15	NA	TRBJ1-2	TGTGCCAGCAGCCCAACGGACAGGGGGCACAATGGCTACACCTTC	CASSPTDRGHNGYTF
TRBV19	NA	15	NA	TRBJ1-4	TGTGCCAGTAGTATAGATCCAGTTATGCGGCGGGGACTGTTTTTT	CASSIDPVMRRGLFF
TRBV4-2	TRBD1	17	NA	TRBJ2-2	TGTGCCAGCAGCCAAGGGGGGACAGGGGTTAATATCGGGGAGCTGTTTTTT	CASSQGGTGVNIGELFF
TRBV4-2	TRBD2	19	NA	TRBJ2-5	TGTGCCAGCAGCCAAGATCCCCTAGCGGGGGGTACTTTCCAAGAGACCCAGTACTTC	CASSQDPLAGGTFQETQYF
TRBV6-1	TRBD2	15	NA	TRBJ2-5	TGTGCCAGCAGTGAACAGCGGGGGGGCCCTGAGACCCAGTACTTC	CASSEQRGGPETQYF
TRBV30	NA	14	NA	TRBJ1-4	TGTGCCTGGAGTGGTTGGGGGGTGTGGGAAAAACTGTTTTTT	CAWSGWGVWEKLFF
TRBV18	TRBD1	15	NA	TRBJ1-4	TGTGCCAGCTCACCCGTGACAGGGGGGGCTGAAAAACTGTTTTTT	CASSPVTGGAEKLFF
TRBV28	TRBD1	13	once	TRBJ1-2	TGTGCCAGCAGTTTACAGGGGGCTGATGGCTACACCTTC	CASSLQGADGYTF
TRBV28	TRBD1	16	NA	TRBJ1-2	TGTGCCAGCAGTTTCCTCAAGACAGGGGCCGGCTATGGCTACACCTTC	CASSFLKTGAGYGYTF
TRBV5-1	NA	15	NA	TRBJ2-7	TGCGCCAGCTCAGAGGGATTTGGGGTCGCCTACGAGCAGTACTTC	CASSEGFGVAYEQYF
TRBV12-3/TRBV12-4	NA	11	NA	TRBJ1-2	TGTGCCAGCAGTTTACGTGGCGGCTACACCTTC	CASSLRGGYTF
TRBV7-9	NA	14	NA	TRBJ1-4	TGTGCCAGCAGCTTAGTTCTCGGGGTTGAAAAACTGTTTTTT	CASSLVLGVEKLFF
TRBV7-9	NA	15	once	TRBJ2-5	TGTGCCAGCAGCTTAGTTCAGGGCTTAGGAGAGACCCAGTACTTC	CASSLVQGLGETQYF
TRBV6-5	TRBD2	15	NA	TRBJ2-7	TGTGCCAGCAGTTGGGAAGGGAGGGGACCATACGAGCAGTACTTC	CASSWEGRGPYEQYF
TRBV6-2/TRBV6-3	NA	12	few	TRBJ1-1	TGTGCCAGCAGTTATCCGGGATATGAAGCTTTCTTT	CASSYPGYEAFF
TRBV27	NA	15	NA	TRBJ2-1	TGTGCCAGCAGTTTATCGGCCGGGGTATCCAATGAGCAGTTCTTC	CASSLSAGVSNEQFF
TRBV10-3	TRBD1	16	NA	TRBJ2-3	TGTGCCATCAGTGACCCCAGGACAGGGGACGCAGATACGCAGTATTTT	CAISDPRTGDADTQYF
TRBV19	TRBD1	12	NA	TRBJ1-2	TGTGCCACCCGACAGGGACCCTATGGCTACACCTTC	CATRQGPYGYTF
TRBV5-1	TRBD1	16	NA	TRBJ2-1	TGCGCCAGCAGCTTGGGGGGACAGGGATTCTACAATGAGCAGTTCTTC	CASSLGGQGFYNEQFF
TRBV30	NA	13	NA	TRBJ1-1	TGTGCCTGGAGCATTACGAGGGACACTGAAGCTTTCTTT	CAWSITRDTEAFF
TRBV24-1	TRBD2	20	once	TRBJ2-1	TGTGCCACCAGTGAGTCGGGGACTAGCGGGGGGACCAGCTCCTACAATGAGCAGTTCTTC	CATSESGTSGGTSSYNEQFF
TRBV5-4	NA	11	NA	TRBJ1-1	TGTGCCAGCAGCTTGGGGGCAGGAGCTTTCTTT	CASSLGAGAFF
TRBV28	NA	19	NA	TRBJ1-6	TGTGCCAGCTCCTCACGAGCTAGGCGGGCTGACAAGCATAATTCACCCCTCCACTTT	CASSSRARRADKHNSPLHF
TRBV21-1	NA	14	NA	TRBJ1-5	TGTGCCAGCAGCAAAGACGAGGGGGATCAGCCCCAGCATTTT	CASSKDEGDQPQHF
TRBV28	TRBD1	14	NA	TRBJ1-4	TGTGCCAGCAGTTTGGCAGGGGGAGCTGAAAAACTGTTTTTT	CASSLAGGAEKLFF
TRBV25-1	NA	13	NA	TRBJ1-1	TGTGCCAGCAGGTACAGGGAGGGTACTGAAGCTTTCTTT	CASRYREGTEAFF
TRBV24-1	NA	14	NA	TRBJ1-2	TGTGCCACCAGTCCCACAGGGAACGAATATGGCTACACCTTC	CATSPTGNEYGYTF
TRBV9	TRBD1	17	NA	TRBJ1-4	TGTGCCAGCAGCGTAGGGACAGGGGGCAGGTCTAATGAAAAACTGTTTTTT	CASSVGTGGRSNEKLFF
TRBV7-9	NA	14	NA	TRBJ1-6	TGTGCCAGCAGCTTAGAGGGGGAACGTTCACCCCTCCACTTT	CASSLEGERSPLHF
TRBV27	NA	10	NA	TRBJ2-1	TGTGCCAGCGGTTATCTTGAGCAGTTCTTC	CASGYLEQFF
TRBV5-6	TRBD2	15	NA	TRBJ2-5	TGTGCCAGCAGCTTACTAGCGGGGGGGCAGGAGACCCAGTACTTC	CASSLLAGGQETQYF
TRBV19	TRBD1	16	NA	TRBJ1-3	TGTGCCAGTAGTTTACCCGGACAGGCCAGAGGAAACACCATATATTTT	CASSLPGQARGNTIYF
TRBV14	TRBD2	17	NA	TRBJ2-5	TGTGCCAGCAGCCTACTAGCGGGGGGGCCCAGGGGAGAGACCCAGTACTTC	CASSLLAGGPRGETQYF
TRBV2	TRBD2	15	NA	TRBJ2-3	TGTGCCAGCAATGGGGGGGGGAGTCGATCAGATACGCAGTATTTT	CASNGGGSRSDTQYF
TRBV19	NA	13	NA	TRBJ1-1	TGTGCCAGTAGTATGTTTGAGGGCACTGAAGCTTTCTTT	CASSMFEGTEAFF